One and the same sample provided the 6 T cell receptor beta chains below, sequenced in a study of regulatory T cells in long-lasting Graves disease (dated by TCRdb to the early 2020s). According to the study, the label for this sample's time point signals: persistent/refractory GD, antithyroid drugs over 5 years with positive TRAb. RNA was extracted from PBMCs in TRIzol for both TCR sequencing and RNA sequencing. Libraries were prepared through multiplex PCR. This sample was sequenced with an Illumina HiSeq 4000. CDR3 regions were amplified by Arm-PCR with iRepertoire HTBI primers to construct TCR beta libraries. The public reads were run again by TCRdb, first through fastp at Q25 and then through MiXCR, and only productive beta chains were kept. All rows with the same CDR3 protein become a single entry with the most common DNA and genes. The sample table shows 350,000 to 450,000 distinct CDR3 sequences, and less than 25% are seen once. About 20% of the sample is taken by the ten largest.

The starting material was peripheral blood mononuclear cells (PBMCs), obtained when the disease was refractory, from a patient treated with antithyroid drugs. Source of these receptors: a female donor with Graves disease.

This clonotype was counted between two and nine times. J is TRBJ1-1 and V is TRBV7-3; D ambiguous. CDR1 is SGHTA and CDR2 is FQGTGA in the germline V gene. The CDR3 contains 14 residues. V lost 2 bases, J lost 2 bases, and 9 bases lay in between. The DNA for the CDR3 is TGTGCCAGCAGCTTAGGGTACAGTAACACTGAAGCTTTCTTT. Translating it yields CASSLGYSNTEAFF.

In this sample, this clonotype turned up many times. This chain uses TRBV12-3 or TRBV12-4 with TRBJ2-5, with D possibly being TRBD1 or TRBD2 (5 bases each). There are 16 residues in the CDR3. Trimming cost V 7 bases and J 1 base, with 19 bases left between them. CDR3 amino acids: CASKWLGAGTQETQYF. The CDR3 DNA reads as TGTGCCAGCAAGTGGCTAGGGGCAGGGACCCAAGAGACCCAGTACTTC.

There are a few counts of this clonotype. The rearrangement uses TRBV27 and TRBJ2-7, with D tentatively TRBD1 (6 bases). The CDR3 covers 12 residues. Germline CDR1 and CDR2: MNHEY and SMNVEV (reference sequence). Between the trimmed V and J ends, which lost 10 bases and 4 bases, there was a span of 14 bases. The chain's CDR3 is CATRDKLYEQYF. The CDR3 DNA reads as TGTGCCACCCGGGACAAACTATACGAGCAGTACTTC.

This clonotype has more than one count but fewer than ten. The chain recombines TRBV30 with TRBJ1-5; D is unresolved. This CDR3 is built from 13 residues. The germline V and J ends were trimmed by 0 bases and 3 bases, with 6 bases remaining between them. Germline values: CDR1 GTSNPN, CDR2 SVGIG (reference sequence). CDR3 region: CAWSVEINQPQHF. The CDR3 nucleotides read TGTGCCTGGAGTGTTGAAATCAATCAGCCCCAGCATTTT.

The DNA for the CDR3 is TGTGCCAGCAGCGTAGCGGGACAGGGGAGCAACACCATATATTTT. This codes for CASSVAGQGSNTIYF. The gene calls are TRBV2 and TRBJ1-3, with 10 bases lining up with TRBD1. The CDR3 is 15 amino acids. The trim removed 6 bases at V and 7 bases at J, leaving 9 bases unmatched. From germline, CDR1 is SNHLY and CDR2 FYNNEI.

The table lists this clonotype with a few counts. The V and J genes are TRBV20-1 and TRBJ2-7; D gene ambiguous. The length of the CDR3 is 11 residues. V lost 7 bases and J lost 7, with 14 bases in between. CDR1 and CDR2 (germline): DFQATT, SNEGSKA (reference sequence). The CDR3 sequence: CSVLRAMEQYF. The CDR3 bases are TGCAGTGTTCTTAGGGCTATGGAGCAGTACTTC.